This section outlines one TCR beta chain sequence together with its context. It has no known antigen specificity. No clone much larger than this one lies a single base away; base qualities are absent. TCRbeta CDR3 regions were amplified from genomic DNA by means of the immunoSEQ Assay, a bias-controlled multiplex PCR. As for how the authors treated the data: The number of nucleated cells in each sample was estimated from the amplification of reference gene primers within the assay. To quantify the absolute abundance of each unique TCRbeta CDR3 rearrangement, sequence reads were collapsed and filtered. For each sample, productive Simpson clonality was calculated by taking the square root of Simpson's diversity index across productive rearrangements. Entries here come from immuneACCESS through TCRdb and include only in-frame sequences with V and J called. Some clones fail to appear in such tables; in the studies checked, an unresolved V gene covers under half of the shortfall, and the cause of the remainder is unknown. V and J calls plus clone size are reproduced from that table; the DNA served to infer D and trimming. The table for this sample lists 180,000 or so clones; approximately 91% of them were counted only once. The leading ten clones occupy approximately 0.8% of the sample.

This sample was included in a study of blood T cell repertoires in COVID-19 (TCRdb year 2020). About the investigation overall: Samples from collaborators originated in the United States, Italy and Spain and spanned both the acute and convalescent phases of COVID-19. The prospective study material was composed of cDNA or gDNA derived from T cells, B-cell-depleted T cells, or PBMCs. Subjects who had been exposed to COVID-19, were actively infected with it, or had recovered from it provided the deeply sampled blood TCRbeta repertoires that made up the dataset. A freely available public database, intended as a resource for researchers studying the immune response to SARS-CoV-2, is where the repertoires were released. Samples came from the ongoing ImmuneRACE study (first 160 participants) plus 1,254 subjects from 6 global collaborators. The sample metadata nearly always contained a de-identified subject ID, COVID-19 status, age in years and sex. HLA class I and class II types, where available, came from metadata supplied by the sample provider rather than from assay-based typing.

Study-level results and caveats: The quantity of clinical and demographic metadata differed by source and by participant and was supplied without curation.

CDR1 and CDR2 were assigned from the germline V gene (reference sequence) as MNHEY and SMNVEV. Trimming removed 6 bases from V and 2 bases from J, leaving 14 bases between the germline ends. The CDR3 runs 15 residues from the cysteine to the phenylalanine. The entry retains the CDR3 DNA only, 45 bases that are in frame from base 1. Participants in the prospective study were enrolled through a virtual design, were aged about 18 to 89 years, and lived in approximately 25 United States geographic areas. To assign participants to cohorts, the prospective study relied on clinical history that participants themselves reported in a screening survey and a study questionnaire. Recovered participants in ImmuneRACE Cohort 3 were defined by two consecutive negative NP/OP PCR tests, clearance by a healthcare professional, or resolution of symptoms. In the prospective study, whole blood, serum and a nasopharyngeal or oropharyngeal swab were collected from each participant by mobile phlebotomists. Prospective study participants could optionally give additional blood draws and questionnaires over an approximately 2-month period. Before DNA extraction, blood samples from the prospective study were shipped at room temperature or frozen.

The sample consisted of PBMCs or T cells enriched from blood (not recorded which). This clonotype was sampled from a woman aged 18-30 years who had recovered from COVID-19. Recombination joined TRBV27 with TRBJ1-5, with the D gene not clear enough to name. The base sequence is TGTGCCAGCAGCCTGGGCCTCTGGGGCAATCAGCCCCAGCATTTT. This codes for CASSLGLWGNQPQHF.